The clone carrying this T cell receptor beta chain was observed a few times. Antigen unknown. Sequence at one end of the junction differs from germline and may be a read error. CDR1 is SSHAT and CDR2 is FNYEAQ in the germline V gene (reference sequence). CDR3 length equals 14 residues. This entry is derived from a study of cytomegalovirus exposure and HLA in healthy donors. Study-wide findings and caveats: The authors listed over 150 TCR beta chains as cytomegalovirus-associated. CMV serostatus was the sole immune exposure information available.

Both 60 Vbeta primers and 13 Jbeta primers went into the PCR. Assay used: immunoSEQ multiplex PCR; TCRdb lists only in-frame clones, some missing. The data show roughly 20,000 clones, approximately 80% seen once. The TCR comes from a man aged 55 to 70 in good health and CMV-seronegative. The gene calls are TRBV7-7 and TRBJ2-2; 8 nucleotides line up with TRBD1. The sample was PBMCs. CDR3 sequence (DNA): TGTGCTAGCAGCTATATACAGGGGGCCGGGGAGCTGTTTTTT. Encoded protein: CASSYIQGAGELFF.